The sequence of this T cell receptor (beta chain) was determined in a study of tumor and adjacent non-tumor tissue in lung cancer. The wider study: Samples averaged approximately 3.9 million productive TCRbeta reads each.

The CDR3 contains 16 residues. Germline values: CDR1 LGHNA, CDR2 YNFKEQ. V lost 1 base to trimming and J lost 5 bases; unmatched junction nucleotides: 3. This clonotype was seen more than once but under ten times. A modified ARM-PCR protocol with three rounds of nested PCR amplified TCRbeta. TCRdb reprocessed the multiplex PCR reads with MiXCR, giving one entry per CDR3 protein. The table records 200,000 or so distinct CDR3 sequences, 71% of them present only once. No cell sorting was done before RNA was extracted from the tissue. Chemotherapy-naive patients with new lung cancer underwent thoracic surgery in China, August–late 2014.

The sequenced sample consisted of lung tumor tissue. The chain couples TRBV4-2 to TRBJ2-5; 14 bases line up with TRBD2. The sequence came from a man in his sixties with non-small cell lung cancer. CDR3 coding DNA: TGTGCCAGCAGCCAAGGACTAGCGGGGGGGCATGAGACCCAGTACTTC. Its protein product is CASSQGLAGGHETQYF.